Presented here are 2 T cell receptor beta chains from one specimen sequenced in a study of blood T cell repertoires in COVID-19. This table comes from immunoSEQ multiplex PCR, and its TCRdb copy is limited to in-frame clones, with some not included. The repertoire holds nearly 300,000 clones, with about 87% as singletons. Material for sequencing was peripheral blood. Receptor source: a young woman who had recovered from COVID-19.

The sample holds a few counts of this clone. The V call is TRBV4-1, the J call TRBJ1-3, with 10 bases that match TRBD1. Germline V CDR1 and CDR2: MGHRA, YSYEKL. The CDR3 extends over 21 amino acids. V shed 1 base, J shed 0 bases, and the junction held 15 bases outside the gene matches. The CDR3 sequence is CASSQGGQGGFKWSSGNTIYF. CDR3 sequence (DNA): TGCGCCAGCAGCCAAGGTGGACAGGGGGGGTTTAAATGGTCCTCTGGAAACACCATATATTTT.

The CDR3 DNA reads TGTGCCAGCAGCATTTCGACTAGTGGGCGCCAAGAGACCCAGTACTTC. Translated: CASSISTSGRQETQYF. The chain employs TRBV9 and TRBJ2-5; weak D call: TRBD2 (6 bases). V was clipped by 4 bases and J by 1 base, with 17 bases between them. There are 16 residues in the CDR3. CDR1 and CDR2 (germline): SGDLS, YYNGEE. Complete variable domain (other parts from reference TRBV9 and TRBJ2-5): DSGVTQTPKHLITATGQRVTLRCSPRSGDLSVYWYQQSLDQGLQFLIQYYNGEERAKGNILERFSAQQFPDLHSELNLSSLELGDSALYFCASSISTSGRQETQYFGPGTRLLVL.